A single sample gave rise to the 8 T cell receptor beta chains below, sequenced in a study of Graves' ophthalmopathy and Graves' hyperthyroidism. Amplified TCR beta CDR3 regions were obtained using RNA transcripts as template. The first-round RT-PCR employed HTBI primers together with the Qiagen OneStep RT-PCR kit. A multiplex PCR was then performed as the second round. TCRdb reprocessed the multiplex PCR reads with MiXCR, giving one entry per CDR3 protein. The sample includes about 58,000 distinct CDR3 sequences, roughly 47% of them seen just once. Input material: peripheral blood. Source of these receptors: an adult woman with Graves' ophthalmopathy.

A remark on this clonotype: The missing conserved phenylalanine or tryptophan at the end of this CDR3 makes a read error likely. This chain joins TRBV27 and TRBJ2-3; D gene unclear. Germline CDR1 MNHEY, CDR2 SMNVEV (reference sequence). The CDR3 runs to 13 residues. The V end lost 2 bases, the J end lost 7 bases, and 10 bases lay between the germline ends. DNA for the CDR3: TGTGCCAGCAGTTTAGGGTCTTCGTATACGCAGTATCTT. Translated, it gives CASSLGSSYTQYL.

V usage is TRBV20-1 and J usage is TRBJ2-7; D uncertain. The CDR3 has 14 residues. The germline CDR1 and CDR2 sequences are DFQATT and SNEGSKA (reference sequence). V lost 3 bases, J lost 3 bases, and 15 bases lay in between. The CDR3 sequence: CSARVGSRFYEQYF. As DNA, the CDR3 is TGCAGTGCTAGGGTGGGGTCTAGGTTCTACGAGCAGTACTTC.

Here the CDR3 reads CASKSAGEDAQYF. The CDR3 DNA reads as TGTGCCAGCAAAAGTGCGGGGGAGGATGCGCAGTATTTT. The chain uses TRBV6-5 and TRBJ2-3, with TRBD2 identical over 7 bases. The germline V gene has CDR1 MNHEY and CDR2 SVGAGI. The V segment lost 7 bases and the J segment 10 bases; nucleotides outside the gene matches: 11. The CDR3 loop spans 13 amino acids.

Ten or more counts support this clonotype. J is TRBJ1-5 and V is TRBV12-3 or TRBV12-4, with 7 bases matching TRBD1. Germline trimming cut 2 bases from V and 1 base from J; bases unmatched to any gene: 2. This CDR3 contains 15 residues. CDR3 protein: CASSLMGQSNQPQHF. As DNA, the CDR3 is TGTGCCAGCAGTTTAATGGGACAGAGCAATCAGCCCCAGCATTTT.

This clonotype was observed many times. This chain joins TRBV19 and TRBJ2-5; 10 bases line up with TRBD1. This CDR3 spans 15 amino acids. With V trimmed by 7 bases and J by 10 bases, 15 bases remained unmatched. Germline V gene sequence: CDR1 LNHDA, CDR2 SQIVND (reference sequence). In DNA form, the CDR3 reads TGTGCCAGTAAGGGGACAGGGGCATCAGTGGGTGGCCAGTACTTC. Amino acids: CASKGTGASVGGQYF.

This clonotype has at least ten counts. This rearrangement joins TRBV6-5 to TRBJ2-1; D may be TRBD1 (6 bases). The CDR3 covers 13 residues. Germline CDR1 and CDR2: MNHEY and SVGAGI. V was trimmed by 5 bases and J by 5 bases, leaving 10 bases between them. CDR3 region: CASSRTANNEQFF. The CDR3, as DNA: TGTGCCAGCAGTCGGACAGCCAACAATGAGCAGTTCTTC.

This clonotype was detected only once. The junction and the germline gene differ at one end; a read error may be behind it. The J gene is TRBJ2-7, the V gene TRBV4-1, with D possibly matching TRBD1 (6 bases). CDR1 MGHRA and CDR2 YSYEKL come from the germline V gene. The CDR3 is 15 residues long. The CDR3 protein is CAGSFQQGESYEQYF. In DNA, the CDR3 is TGCGCCGGCAGCTTTCAACAGGGCGAATCCTACGAGCAGTACTTC.

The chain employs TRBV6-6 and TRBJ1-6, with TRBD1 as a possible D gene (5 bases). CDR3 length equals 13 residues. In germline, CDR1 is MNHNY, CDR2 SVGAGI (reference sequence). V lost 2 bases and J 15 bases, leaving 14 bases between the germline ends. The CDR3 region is CASSYVRVEGLHF. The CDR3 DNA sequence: TGTGCCAGCAGTTACGTCAGGGTAGAGGGCCTCCACTTT.